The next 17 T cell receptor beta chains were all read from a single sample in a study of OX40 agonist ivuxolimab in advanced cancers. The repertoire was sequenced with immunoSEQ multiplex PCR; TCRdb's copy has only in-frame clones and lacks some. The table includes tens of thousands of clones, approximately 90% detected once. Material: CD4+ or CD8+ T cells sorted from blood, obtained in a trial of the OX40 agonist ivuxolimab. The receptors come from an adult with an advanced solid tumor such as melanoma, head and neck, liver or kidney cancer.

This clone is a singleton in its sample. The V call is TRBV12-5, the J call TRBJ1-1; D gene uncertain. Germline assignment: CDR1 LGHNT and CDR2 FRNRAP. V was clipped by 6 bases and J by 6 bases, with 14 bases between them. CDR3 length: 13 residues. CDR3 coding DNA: TGTGCTAGTGGCCCGGGCCGGTCCCCTGAAGCTTTCTTT. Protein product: CASGPGRSPEAFF.

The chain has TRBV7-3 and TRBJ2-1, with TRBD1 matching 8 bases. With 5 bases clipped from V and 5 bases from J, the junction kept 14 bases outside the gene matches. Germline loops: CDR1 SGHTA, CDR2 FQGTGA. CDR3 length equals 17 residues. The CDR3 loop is CASSIAVRDRTHNEQFF. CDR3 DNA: TGTGCCAGCAGCATAGCCGTGAGGGACAGGACCCACAATGAGCAGTTCTTC.

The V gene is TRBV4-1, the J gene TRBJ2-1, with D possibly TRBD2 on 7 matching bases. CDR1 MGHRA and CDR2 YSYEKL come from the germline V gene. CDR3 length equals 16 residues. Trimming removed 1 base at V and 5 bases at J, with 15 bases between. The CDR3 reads CASSQGRGGLNNEQFF. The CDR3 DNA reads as TGCGCCAGCAGCCAAGGTAGGGGGGGCCTCAACAATGAGCAGTTCTTC.

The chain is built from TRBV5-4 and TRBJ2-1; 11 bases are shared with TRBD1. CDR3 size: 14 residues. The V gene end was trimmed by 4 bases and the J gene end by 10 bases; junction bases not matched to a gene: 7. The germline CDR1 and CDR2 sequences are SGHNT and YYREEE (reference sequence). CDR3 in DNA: TGTGCCAGCAGCCCCCGGACAGGGGGCTGGGAGCAGTTCTTC. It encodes CASSPRTGGWEQFF.

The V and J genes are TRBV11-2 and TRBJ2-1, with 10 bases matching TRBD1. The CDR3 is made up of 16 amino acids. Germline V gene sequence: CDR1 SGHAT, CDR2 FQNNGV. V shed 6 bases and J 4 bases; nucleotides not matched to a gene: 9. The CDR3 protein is CASSSNPGQGYNEQFF. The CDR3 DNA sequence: TGTGCCAGCAGTTCTAATCCGGGACAGGGGTACAATGAGCAGTTCTTC.

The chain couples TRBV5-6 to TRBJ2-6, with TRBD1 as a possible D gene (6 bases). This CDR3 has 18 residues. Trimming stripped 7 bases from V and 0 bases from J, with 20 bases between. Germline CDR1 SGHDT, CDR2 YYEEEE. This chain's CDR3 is CASDSTRDTFSGANVLTF. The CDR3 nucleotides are TGTGCCAGCGACTCAACCCGGGACACATTCTCTGGGGCCAACGTCCTGACTTTC.

The CDR3 bases are TGTGCCAGCAGCCCCTCCTTGCGCGAGGGGGCCTACGAGCAGTACTTC. This gives the protein CASSPSLREGAYEQYF. This sequence joins TRBV7-8 and TRBJ2-7, with a possible D match to TRBD1 (6 bases). This CDR3 is built from 16 residues. Trimming pared 5 bases from V and 2 bases from J, leaving 19 bases between. The germline V gene encodes CDR1 SGHVS and CDR2 FQNEAQ.

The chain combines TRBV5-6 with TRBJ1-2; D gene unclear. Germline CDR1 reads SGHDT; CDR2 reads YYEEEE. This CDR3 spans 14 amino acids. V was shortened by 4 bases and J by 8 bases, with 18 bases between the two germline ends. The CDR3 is CASSPRPRGVGYTF. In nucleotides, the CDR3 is TGTGCCAGCAGCCCCCGACCCCGTGGCGTGGGCTACACCTTC. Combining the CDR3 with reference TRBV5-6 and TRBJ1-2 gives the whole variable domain DAGVTQSPTHLIKTRGQQVTLRCSPKSGHDTVSWYQQALGQGPQFIFQYYEEEERQRGNFPDRFSGHQFPNYSSELNVNALLLGDSALYLCASSPRPRGVGYTFGSGTRLTVV.

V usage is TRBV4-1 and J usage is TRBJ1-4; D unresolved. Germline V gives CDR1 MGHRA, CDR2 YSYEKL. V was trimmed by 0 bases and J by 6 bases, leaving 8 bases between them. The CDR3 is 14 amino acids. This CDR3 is CASSQEDGYEKLFF. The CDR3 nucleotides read TGCGCCAGCAGCCAAGAAGACGGCTATGAAAAACTGTTTTTT.

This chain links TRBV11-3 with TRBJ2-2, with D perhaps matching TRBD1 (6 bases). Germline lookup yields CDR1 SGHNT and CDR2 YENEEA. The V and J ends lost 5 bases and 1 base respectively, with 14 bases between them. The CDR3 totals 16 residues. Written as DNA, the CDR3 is TGTGCCAGCAGCCCTGCCCAGGGGAGGAACACCGGGGAGCTGTTTTTT. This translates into CASSPAQGRNTGELFF.

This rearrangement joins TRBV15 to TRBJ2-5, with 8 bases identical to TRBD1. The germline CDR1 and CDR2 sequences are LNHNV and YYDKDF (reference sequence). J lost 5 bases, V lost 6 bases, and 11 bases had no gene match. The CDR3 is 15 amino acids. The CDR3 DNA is TGTGCCACCAGTTCCCGGACAGGGAGTAGGGAGACCCAGTACTTC. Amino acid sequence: CATSSRTGSRETQYF. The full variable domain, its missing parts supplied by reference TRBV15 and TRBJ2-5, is DAMVIQNPRYQVTQFGKPVTLSCSQTLNHNVMYWYQQKSSQAPKLLFHYYDKDFNNEADTPDNFQSRRPNTSFCFLDIRSPGLGDTAMYLCATSSRTGSRETQYFGPGTRLLVL.

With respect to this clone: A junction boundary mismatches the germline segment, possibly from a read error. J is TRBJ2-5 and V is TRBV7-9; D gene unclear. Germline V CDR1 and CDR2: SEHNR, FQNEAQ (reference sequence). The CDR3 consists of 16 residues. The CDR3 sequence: CASSSQQRPAREAQYF. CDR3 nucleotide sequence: TGTGCCAGCAGCTCCCAACAGCGACCGGCGAGAGAGGCCCAGTACTTC.

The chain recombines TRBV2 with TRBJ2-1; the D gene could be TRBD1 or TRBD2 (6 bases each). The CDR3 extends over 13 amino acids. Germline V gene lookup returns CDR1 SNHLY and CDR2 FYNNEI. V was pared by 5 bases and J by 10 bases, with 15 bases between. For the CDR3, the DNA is TGTGCCAGCAGTAAGGGGGGTAAAAGAGAGCAGTTCTTC. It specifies CASSKGGKREQFF. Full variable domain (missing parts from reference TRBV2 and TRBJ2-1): EPEVTQTPSHQVTQMGQEVILRCVPISNHLYFYWYRQILGQKVEFLVSFYNNEISEKSEIFDDQFSVERPDGSNFTLKIRSTKLEDSAMYFCASSKGGKREQFFGPGTRLTVL.

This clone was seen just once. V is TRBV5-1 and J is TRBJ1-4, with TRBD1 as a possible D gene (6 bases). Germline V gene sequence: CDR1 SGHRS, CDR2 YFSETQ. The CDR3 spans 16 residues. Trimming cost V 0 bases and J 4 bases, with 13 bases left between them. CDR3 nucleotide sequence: TGCGCCAGCAGCTTGGGACAGGCTCCCGGTAATGAAAAACTGTTTTTT. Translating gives CASSLGQAPGNEKLFF.

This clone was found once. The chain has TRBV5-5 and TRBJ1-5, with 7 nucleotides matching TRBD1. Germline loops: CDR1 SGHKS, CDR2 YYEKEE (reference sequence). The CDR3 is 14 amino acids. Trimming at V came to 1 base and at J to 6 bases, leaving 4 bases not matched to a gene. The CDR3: CASSLSQGGQPQHF. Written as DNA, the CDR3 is TGTGCCAGCAGCTTGAGTCAGGGGGGTCAGCCCCAGCATTTT. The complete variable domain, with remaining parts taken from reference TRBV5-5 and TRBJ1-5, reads DAGVTQSPTHLIKTRGQQVTLRCSPISGHKSVSWYQQVLGQGPQFIFQYYEKEERGRGNFPDRFSARQFPNYSSELNVNALLLGDSALYLCASSLSQGGQPQHFGDGTRLSIL.

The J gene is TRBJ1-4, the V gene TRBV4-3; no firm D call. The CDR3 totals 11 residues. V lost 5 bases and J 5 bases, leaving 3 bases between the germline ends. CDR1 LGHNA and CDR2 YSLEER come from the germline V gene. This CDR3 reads CASSGNEKLFF. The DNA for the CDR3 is TGCGCCAGCAGCGGAAATGAAAAACTGTTTTTT.

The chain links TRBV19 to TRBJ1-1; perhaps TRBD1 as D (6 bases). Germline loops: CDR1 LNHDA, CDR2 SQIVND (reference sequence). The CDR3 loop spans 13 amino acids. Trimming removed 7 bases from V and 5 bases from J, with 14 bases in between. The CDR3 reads CASNRGAHTEAFF. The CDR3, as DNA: TGTGCCAGTAATCGGGGGGCGCATACTGAAGCTTTCTTT.